These 9 T cell receptor beta chains share one sample of origin, sequenced in a study of CD8+ T cells in alopecia areata. The sequencing template was cDNA reverse transcribed from extracted RNA. Assay used: immunoSEQ multiplex PCR; TCRdb lists only in-frame clones, some missing. The table shows more than 100,000 clones, with around 60% occurring only once. The sequencing input was CD4+ T cells sorted from blood. The receptors were sampled from a human donor in good health.

This clone was found many times. The V and J genes are TRBV7-2 and TRBJ2-2; no firm D call. Germline CDR1 SGHTA, CDR2 FQGNSA. Between the trimmed V and J ends, which lost 2 bases and 0 bases, there was a span of 10 bases. CDR3 size: 16 residues. CDR3 sequence reads: CASSLRRGPNTGELFF. The CDR3 DNA is TGTGCCAGCAGCTTAAGGCGTGGCCCGAACACCGGGGAGCTGTTTTTT.

This clone was detected only a few times. V is TRBV15 and J is TRBJ2-4; D is ambiguous. Trimming left V 0 bases short and J 7 bases short, with 7 bases between. Germline V gives CDR1 LNHNV, CDR2 YYDKDF (reference sequence). The CDR3 length is 13 residues. This CDR3 reads CATSRDFKNIQYF. In DNA form, the CDR3 reads TGTGCCACCAGCAGAGATTTCAAGAACATTCAGTACTTC.

This clone was counted between two and nine times. The genes are TRBV30 and TRBJ1-1; D remains ambiguous. Germline CDR1 is GTSNPN and CDR2 is SVGIG (reference sequence). The CDR3 covers 12 residues. V was shortened by 5 bases and J by 6 bases, with 13 bases between the two germline ends. CDR3 bases: TGTGCCTGGGGCCAAGGCGGGGCTGAAGCTTTCTTT. Translating gives CAWGQGGAEAFF.

The chain combines TRBV6-6 with TRBJ2-5; no reliable D call. The CDR3 length is 14 residues. V was clipped by 0 bases and J by 5 bases, with 10 bases between them. Germline assignment: CDR1 MNHNY and CDR2 SVGAGI (reference sequence). The DNA of the CDR3 is TGTGCCAGCAGTTACTCGCTGTCGGAGGAGACCCAGTACTTC. Translation: CASSYSLSEETQYF.

The chain combines TRBV7-2 with TRBJ1-5, with D maybe TRBD1 (6 bases). The germline V gene encodes CDR1 SGHTA and CDR2 FQGNSA. V lost 5 bases and J 4 bases, leaving 18 bases between the germline ends. This CDR3 is built from 16 residues. The CDR3 DNA follows: TGTGCCAGCAGCACGCAATCCGGGACACTTAATCAGCCCCAGCATTTT. As protein: CASSTQSGTLNQPQHF.

The V gene is TRBV5-4, the J gene TRBJ1-2; weak D call: TRBD1 (5 bases). Germline values: CDR1 SGHNT, CDR2 YYREEE (reference sequence). V was pared by 0 bases and J by 8 bases, with 23 bases between. This CDR3 is built from 17 residues. CDR3 DNA sequence: TGTGCCAGCAGCTTGGTGGGGTACGGGGCGGGTCAAGGAGGCTACACCTTC. Translation: CASSLVGYGAGQGGYTF. The full variable domain, completed using reference TRBV5-4 and TRBJ1-2, is ETGVTQSPTHLIKTRGQQVTLRCSSQSGHNTVSWYQQALGQGPQFIFQYYREEENGRGNFPPRFSGLQFPNYSSELNVNALELDDSALYLCASSLVGYGAGQGGYTFGSGTRLTVV.

This clone has just a few counts. The CDR3 nucleotides are TGCAGCGTTGAACAACTAGCGGGGGGGCGCACCGGGGAGCTGTTTTTT. It encodes CSVEQLAGGRTGELFF. The V gene is TRBV29-1, the J gene TRBJ2-2; the match to TRBD2 covers 13 bases. Unmatched junction bases numbered 4, after V lost 2 bases and J lost 4 bases. Germline lookup yields CDR1 SQVTM and CDR2 ANQGSEA. The length of the CDR3 is 16 residues.

This rearrangement joins TRBV7-2 to TRBJ2-7; D is perhaps TRBD2 (5 bases). Germline V gives CDR1 SGHTA, CDR2 FQGNSA. Trimming left V 7 bases short and J 2 bases short, with 12 bases between. This CDR3 comprises 13 residues. The CDR3 is CASIRGETYEQYF. CDR3 coding DNA: TGTGCCAGCATTCGGGGAGAAACCTACGAGCAGTACTTC. The whole variable domain, remainder taken from reference TRBV7-2 and TRBJ2-7, is GAGVSQSPSNKVTEKGKDVELRCDPISGHTALYWYRQSLGQGLEFLIYFQGNSAPDKSGLPSDRFSAERTGGSVSTLTIQRTQQEDSAVYLCASIRGETYEQYFGPGTRLTVT.

The CDR3 loop is CAWRLSFSSYNSPLHF. The CDR3 coding sequence is TGTGCCTGGCGACTGTCCTTCAGCTCCTATAATTCACCCCTCCACTTT. The chain carries TRBV30 and TRBJ1-6; D call uncertain. The CDR3 loop spans 16 amino acids. Trimming took 5 bases from V and 0 from J, leaving 14 bases between them. Germline lookup yields CDR1 GTSNPN and CDR2 SVGIG (reference sequence). Based on the CDR3 plus reference TRBV30 and TRBJ1-6, the full variable domain is SQTIHQWPATLVQPVGSPLSLECTVEGTSNPNLYWYRQAAGRGLQLLFYSVGIGQISSEVPQNLSASRPQDRQFILSSKKLLLSDSGFYLCAWRLSFSSYNSPLHFGNGTRLTVT.